These 20 T cell receptor beta chains were all obtained from the same sample, sequenced in a study of cytomegalovirus exposure and HLA in healthy donors. PCR employed 60 Vbeta and 13 Jbeta primers. Data came from immunoSEQ multiplex PCR; TCRdb stores just in-frame clones and leaves some out. The data show fewer than 250,000 clones, around 90% seen once. The sample was PBMCs. These receptor sequences come from a boy younger than 10 in good health and CMV-seronegative.

Only one count was recorded for this clone. V and J are TRBV19 and TRBJ2-1, with 11 nucleotides matching TRBD2. The CDR3 sequence is 14 residues long. V lost 5 bases and J lost 5; bases outside the gene matches: 2. Germline CDR1 LNHDA, CDR2 SQIVND (reference sequence). CDR3 amino acids: CASSLAGGHNEQFF. CDR3 coding DNA: TGTGCCAGTAGTCTAGCGGGGGGCCACAATGAGCAGTTCTTC. The whole variable domain, filled in from reference TRBV19 and TRBJ2-1, reads DGGITQSPKYLFRKEGQNVTLSCEQNLNHDAMYWYRQDPGQGLRLIYYSQIVNDFQKGDIAEGYSVSREKKESFPLTVTSAQKNPTAFYLCASSLAGGHNEQFFGPGTRLTVL.

This sequence joins TRBV7-8 and TRBJ2-1; 11 nucleotides align to TRBD2. CDR3 length: 17 amino acids. Germline CDR1 is SGHVS and CDR2 is FQNEAQ. Trimming took 1 base from V and 9 from J; bases not matched to a gene: 11. CDR3 nucleotides: TGTGCCAGCAGCTTAGGAGTAGCGGGAGGGGGGCTGAGTGAGCAGTTCTTC. Translation: CASSLGVAGGGLSEQFF.

The gene calls are TRBV7-2 and TRBJ2-3, with 8 bases that match TRBD2. There are 15 residues in the CDR3. Germline CDR1 and CDR2: SGHTA and FQGNSA. Trimming cost V 1 base and J 5 bases; bases outside gene matches: 5. Written as DNA, the CDR3 is TGTGCCAGCAGCTTAGTGCGGGGGGCCGGAGATACGCAGTATTTT. It yields the protein CASSLVRGAGDTQYF. Supplemented by reference TRBV7-2 and TRBJ2-3, the full variable domain reads GAGVSQSPSNKVTEKGKDVELRCDPISGHTALYWYRQSLGQGLEFLIYFQGNSAPDKSGLPSDRFSAERTGGSVSTLTIQRTQQEDSAVYLCASSLVRGAGDTQYFGPGTRLTVL.

The CDR3 reads CASSLAGTGGATNEKLFF. CDR3 coding DNA: TGTGCCAGCAGTCTTGCCGGGACAGGGGGAGCAACTAATGAAAAACTGTTTTTT. The gene calls are TRBV28 and TRBJ1-4; TRBD1 matches at 11 bases. CDR1 MDHEN and CDR2 SYDVKM come from the germline V gene. V was pared by 5 bases and J by 0 bases, with 8 bases of the junction left unmatched. The CDR3 has 18 amino acids.

This clone was picked up one time. The rearrangement joins TRBV6-5 to TRBJ1-2; TRBD1 agrees at 7 bases. The CDR3 covers 15 residues. Germline CDR1 and CDR2: MNHEY and SVGAGI. The V segment lost 5 bases and the J segment 2 bases; nucleotides outside the gene matches: 8. The CDR3 reads CASSPGTVGNYGYTF. Here the CDR3 DNA reads TGTGCCAGCAGTCCCGGGACAGTTGGGAACTATGGCTACACCTTC.

The chain couples TRBV4-1 to TRBJ1-5, with D maybe TRBD1 (6 bases). V shed 4 bases and J shed 1 base, with 14 bases lying between them. Germline values: CDR1 MGHRA, CDR2 YSYEKL. This CDR3 has 16 residues. The CDR3 nucleotides are TGCGCCAGCAGCCCTCGGGACACCGGGAGCAATCAGCCCCAGCATTTT. This codes for CASSPRDTGSNQPQHF.

The V call is TRBV5-1, the J call TRBJ2-7, with D tentatively TRBD1 (6 bases). Germline V CDR1 and CDR2: SGHRS, YFSETQ. Trimming stripped 0 bases from V and 6 bases from J, with 16 bases between. The CDR3 consists of 15 residues. The CDR3 reads CASSLDGRGSLEQYF. The CDR3 DNA reads as TGCGCCAGCAGCTTGGATGGCAGGGGAAGCCTCGAGCAGTACTTC. The whole variable domain, remainder taken from reference TRBV5-1 and TRBJ2-7, is KAGVTQTPRYLIKTRGQQVTLSCSPISGHRSVSWYQQTPGQGLQFLFEYFSETQRNKGNFPGRFSGRQFSNSRSEMNVSTLELGDSALYLCASSLDGRGSLEQYFGPGTRLTVT.

The rearrangement joins TRBV30 to TRBJ1-6; no definite D call. This CDR3 region has 13 residues. Trimming removed 1 base at V and 8 bases at J, with 9 bases between. Germline V gene data show CDR1 as GTSNPN and CDR2 as SVGIG (reference sequence). In DNA form, the CDR3 reads TGTGCCTGGAGTGAACGCGCACATTCACCCCTCCACTTT. This gives the protein CAWSERAHSPLHF.

This clone was seen just once. The chain employs TRBV7-2 and TRBJ2-5; D might be TRBD1 (5 bases). CDR3 length: 18 amino acids. The germline V and J ends were trimmed by 6 bases and 3 bases, with 26 bases remaining between them. Germline V gives CDR1 SGHTA, CDR2 FQGNSA. Here the CDR3 reads CASRRAGRLSVHKETQYF. For the CDR3, the DNA is TGTGCCAGCAGACGGGCAGGGCGACTTTCTGTCCATAAAGAGACCCAGTACTTC.

CDR3 DNA sequence: TGCGCCTGCCGTGCGGGAGGGGCCCTAAGTGAGCAGTTCTTC. It specifies CACRAGGALSEQFF. The V call is TRBV5-1, the J call TRBJ2-1; TRBD2 aligns across 9 bases. The junction had 14 bases not matched to a gene; V was cut back by 10 bases and J by 9 bases. Per germline, CDR1 SGHRS and CDR2 YFSETQ. The CDR3 loop spans 14 amino acids.

The chain couples TRBV6-5 to TRBJ1-1, with D tentatively TRBD1 (5 bases). V lost 6 bases and J lost 10, with 15 bases in between. Germline CDR1 MNHEY, CDR2 SVGAGI. CDR3 size: 12 residues. CDR3 sequence: CASRPPGLRAFF. CDR3 nucleotide sequence: TGTGCCAGCAGACCCCCGGGACTAAGAGCTTTCTTT.

The rearrangement uses TRBV7-3 and TRBJ2-5; D possibly corresponds to TRBD2 (6 bases). Trimming cost V 5 bases and J 5 bases, with 21 bases left between them. Per germline, CDR1 SGHTA and CDR2 FQGTGA. CDR3 length equals 16 residues. CDR3 sequence (DNA): TGTGCCAGCAGCCCTGATTTGCGGGGTGGGACGGAGACCCAGTACTTC. Its protein product is CASSPDLRGGTETQYF.

The V gene is TRBV11-2, the J gene TRBJ2-1; possible D gene TRBD2, 6 bases. V shed 0 bases and J shed 6 bases, with 9 bases lying between them. The germline gives CDR1 SGHAT, CDR2 FQNNGV. The CDR3 has 14 amino acids. CDR3 sequence: CASSLDMGGNEQFF. The CDR3 DNA follows: TGTGCCAGCAGCTTAGATATGGGGGGCAATGAGCAGTTCTTC. Filled out from reference TRBV11-2 and TRBJ2-1, the complete variable domain reads EAGVAQSPRYKIIEKRQSVAFWCNPISGHATLYWYQQILGQGPKLLIQFQNNGVVDDSQLPKDRFSAERLKGVDSTLKIQPAKLEDSAVYLCASSLDMGGNEQFFGPGTRLTVL.

The chain employs TRBV29-1 and TRBJ2-3, with TRBD2 as a possible D gene (5 bases). CDR1 is SQVTM, CDR2 ANQGSEA, per germline. CDR3 size: 17 residues. V was clipped by 0 bases and J by 2 bases, with 18 bases between them. The chain's CDR3 is CSVEDSGYRGSTDTQYF. In nucleotides, the CDR3 is TGCAGCGTTGAAGATTCGGGTTATCGAGGGTCCACAGATACGCAGTATTTT.

The chain is built from TRBV6-5 and TRBJ1-1; 7 nucleotides match TRBD1. The V and J ends lost 5 bases and 1 base, in that order; junction bases with no gene match: 7. There are 15 residues in the CDR3. Germline lookup yields CDR1 MNHEY and CDR2 SVGAGI. CDR3 coding DNA: TGTGCCAGCAGTCCCCACAGGGGCACGAACACTGAAGCTTTCTTT. It translates to CASSPHRGTNTEAFF.

The chain carries TRBV4-1 and TRBJ2-1, with 7 bases lining up with TRBD1. V dropped 0 bases and J dropped 9; count of bases not matched to a gene: 14. The germline V gene encodes CDR1 MGHRA and CDR2 YSYEKL. The CDR3 covers 17 residues. CDR3 DNA: TGCGCCAGCAGCCAAGAATTGATAGGGGGCGGGTCGGCTGAGCAGTTCTTC. Translated, it gives CASSQELIGGGSAEQFF.

The chain employs TRBV5-4 and TRBJ1-2; possible D gene TRBD1, 6 bases. V was cut by 0 bases and J by 3 bases, with 6 bases left in between. From germline, CDR1 is SGHNT and CDR2 YYREEE (reference sequence). This CDR3 spans 13 amino acids. The CDR3 sequence is CASSLDRDYGYTF. CDR3 DNA sequence: TGTGCCAGCAGCTTGGACAGGGACTATGGCTACACCTTC.

The chain is built from TRBV7-9 and TRBJ2-5; TRBD1 matches 8 bases. The J call may be incorrect, as the DNA end agrees better with TRBJ2-7. Per the germline V gene, CDR1 is SEHNR and CDR2 is FQNEAQ (reference sequence). This CDR3 spans 16 amino acids. The CDR3 reads CASSFLAGGMAYEQYF. The DNA of the CDR3 is TGTGCCAGCAGCTTCCTGGCAGGGGGCATGGCCTACGAGCAGTACTTC.

This chain uses TRBV29-1 with TRBJ1-5, with D unclear. This CDR3 region has 13 residues. CDR1 is SQVTM, CDR2 ANQGSEA, per germline. Between the trimmed V and J ends, which lost 4 bases and 3 bases, there was a span of 10 bases. CDR3 sequence (DNA): TGCAGCGTTGGCCCCGGGATCAATCAGCCCCAGCATTTT. This encodes CSVGPGINQPQHF.

The chain uses TRBV6-5 and TRBJ2-5, with TRBD2 as a possible D gene (5 bases). Germline CDR1 reads MNHEY; CDR2 reads SVGAGI. Trimming shortened V by 4 bases and J by 10 bases, and 16 bases separated the two germline ends. This CDR3 spans 13 amino acids. In DNA, the CDR3 is TGTGCCAGCAGTTCCTCCCGGGGAGCGGACCAGTACTTC. Translated, it gives CASSSSRGADQYF.